The rows below give T cell receptor beta chains drawn from one sample of a study of ipilimumab plus nivolumab after autologous stem cell transplantation. Repertoires were generated with immunoSEQ multiplex PCR, while TCRdb's copy carries only in-frame clones and drops some. The top ten clones hold 2.2% of a sample with over 80,000 clones, approximately 83% of them seen once. The specimen was PBMCs, collected in a trial of ipilimumab plus nivolumab as post-transplant consolidation. The receptor set was obtained from a male donor with diffuse large B-cell lymphoma. Each CDR3 is given with its conserved first and last residue. The order of the fields is CDR3 protein, CDR3 DNA, V gene, J gene, D gene, CDR3 length, clone size. The D gene is left open where the match is weak. Rows may omit the clone size; those that give it use once, few, many or a size class.

CDR3 protein: CASSLVPGQGAYEQYF
CDR3 DNA: TGTGCCAGCAGCTTGGTCCCTGGGCAGGGTGCCTACGAGCAGTACTTC
V gene: TRBV5-6
J gene: TRBJ2-7
D gene: -
CDR3 length: 16
clone size: -

CDR3 protein: CASSLVLYTEINSPLHF
CDR3 DNA: TGTGCCAGCAGCTTAGTTCTTTATACAGAGATTAATTCACCCCTCCACTTT
V gene: TRBV7-9
J gene: TRBJ1-6
D gene: -
CDR3 length: 17
clone size: -

CDR3 protein: CASSFPNSPLHF
CDR3 DNA: TGTGCCAGCAGCTTTCCGAATTCACCCCTCCACTTT
V gene: TRBV7-9
J gene: TRBJ1-6
D gene: -
CDR3 length: 12
clone size: -

CDR3 protein: CASSRNNEKLFF
CDR3 DNA: TGCGCCAGCAGCCGAAATAATGAAAAACTGTTTTTT
V gene: TRBV4-3
J gene: TRBJ1-4
D gene: -
CDR3 length: 12
clone size: -

CDR3 protein: CSVERRGEQYF
CDR3 DNA: TGCAGCGTTGAAAGGCGGGGCGAGCAGTACTTC
V gene: TRBV29-1
J gene: TRBJ2-7
D gene: -
CDR3 length: 11
clone size: once

CDR3 protein: CASSLQGYNEQFF
CDR3 DNA: TGTGCCAGCTCTCTCCAGGGTTACAATGAGCAGTTCTTC
V gene: TRBV18
J gene: TRBJ2-1
D gene: -
CDR3 length: 13
clone size: -

CDR3 protein: CASATRDRVRETQYF
CDR3 DNA: TGTGCCAGTGCCACCCGGGACAGGGTACGAGAGACCCAGTACTTC
V gene: TRBV2
J gene: TRBJ2-5
D gene: TRBD1
CDR3 length: 15
clone size: -

CDR3 protein: CASSLSSWNTGKNEQFF
CDR3 DNA: TGTGCCAGCAGCTTATCCTCCTGGAATACAGGGAAAAATGAGCAGTTCTTC
V gene: TRBV7-2
J gene: TRBJ2-1
D gene: -
CDR3 length: 17
clone size: few

CDR3 protein: CASSQGLAGGTDTQYF
CDR3 DNA: TGCGCCAGCAGCCAGGGACTAGCGGGGGGCACAGATACGCAGTATTTT
V gene: TRBV4-3
J gene: TRBJ2-3
D gene: TRBD2
CDR3 length: 16
clone size: -

CDR3 protein: CASSYGQGTYEQYF
CDR3 DNA: TGTGCCAGCAGCTACGGACAGGGGACCTACGAGCAGTACTTC
V gene: TRBV11-3
J gene: TRBJ2-7
D gene: TRBD1
CDR3 length: 14
clone size: -

CDR3 protein: CASSSVRLAHNEQFF
CDR3 DNA: TGTGCCAGCAGCTCTGTTCGGCTAGCCCACAATGAGCAGTTCTTC
V gene: TRBV5-6
J gene: TRBJ2-1
D gene: -
CDR3 length: 15
clone size: few

CDR3 protein: CASSLIGGRNTGELFF
CDR3 DNA: TGCGCCAGCAGCTTGATAGGGGGACGAAACACCGGGGAGCTGTTTTTT
V gene: TRBV5-1
J gene: TRBJ2-2
D gene: -
CDR3 length: 16
clone size: -

CDR3 protein: CASSLRGTSGGYNEQFF
CDR3 DNA: TGTGCCAGCAGCTTAAGGGGTACTAGCGGGGGGTACAATGAGCAGTTCTTC
V gene: TRBV7-2
J gene: TRBJ2-1
D gene: TRBD2
CDR3 length: 17
clone size: -

CDR3 protein: CASSPGTSGGANEQFF
CDR3 DNA: TGTGCCAGTAGCCCCGGGACTAGCGGGGGGGCAAATGAGCAGTTCTTC
V gene: TRBV19
J gene: TRBJ2-1
D gene: TRBD2
CDR3 length: 16
clone size: -

CDR3 protein: CASSLTGGSQLLAF
CDR3 DNA: TGTGCCAGCAGTCTGACAGGGGGCTCTCAACTTTTAGCTTTC
V gene: TRBV7-9
J gene: TRBJ2-4
D gene: TRBD1
CDR3 length: 14
clone size: -

CDR3 protein: CASSPGLGTDTQYF
CDR3 DNA: TGCGCCAGCAGCCCGGGGCTGGGCACAGATACGCAGTATTTT
V gene: TRBV5-1
J gene: TRBJ2-3
D gene: -
CDR3 length: 14
clone size: -

CDR3 protein: CASSLSPTVSYGYTF
CDR3 DNA: TGTGCCAGCAGTTTATCCCCGACGGTCTCTTATGGCTACACCTTC
V gene: TRBV27
J gene: TRBJ1-2
D gene: -
CDR3 length: 15
clone size: -

CDR3 protein: CSVTRLVTDTQYF
CDR3 DNA: TGCAGCGTTACACGACTAGTAACAGATACGCAGTATTTT
V gene: TRBV29-1
J gene: TRBJ2-3
D gene: -
CDR3 length: 13
clone size: -

CDR3 protein: CSVEGVGGYGYTF
CDR3 DNA: TGCAGCGTTGAAGGGGTAGGGGGCTATGGCTACACCTTC
V gene: TRBV29-1
J gene: TRBJ1-2
D gene: -
CDR3 length: 13
clone size: once

CDR3 protein: CASSPLGTPLHF
CDR3 DNA: TGTGCCAGCAGCCCCCTCGGGACACCCCTCCACTTT
V gene: TRBV7-2
J gene: TRBJ1-6
D gene: -
CDR3 length: 12
clone size: -

CDR3 protein: CASSAGETEAFF
CDR3 DNA: TGTGCCAGCAGCGCAGGTGAGACTGAAGCTTTCTTT
V gene: TRBV7-9
J gene: TRBJ1-1
D gene: -
CDR3 length: 12
clone size: few

CDR3 protein: CASSIGRQSYEQYF
CDR3 DNA: TGTGCCAGTAGTATAGGACGACAGTCCTACGAGCAGTACTTC
V gene: TRBV19
J gene: TRBJ2-7
D gene: -
CDR3 length: 14
clone size: -

CDR3 protein: CASSQDGAATNEKLFF
CDR3 DNA: TGCGCCAGCAGCCAAGATGGGGCAGCAACTAATGAAAAACTGTTTTTT
V gene: TRBV4-1
J gene: TRBJ1-4
D gene: -
CDR3 length: 16
clone size: -

CDR3 protein: CASSFRPTNTGELFF
CDR3 DNA: TGTGCCAGCAGCTTTCGCCCTACGAACACCGGGGAGCTGTTTTTT
V gene: TRBV5-4
J gene: TRBJ2-2
D gene: -
CDR3 length: 15
clone size: many